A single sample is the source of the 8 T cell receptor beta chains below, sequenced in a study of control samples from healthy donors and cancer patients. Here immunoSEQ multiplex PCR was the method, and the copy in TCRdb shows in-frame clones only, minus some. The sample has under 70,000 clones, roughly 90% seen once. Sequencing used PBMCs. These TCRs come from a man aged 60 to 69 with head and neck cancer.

Written as DNA, the CDR3 is TGTGCCAGCAGTTACGAGACAGGGTCGGACACTGAAGCTTTCTTT. Translation: CASSYETGSDTEAFF. V gene TRBV6-5 combines with J gene TRBJ1-1; 7 bases align to TRBD1. The CDR3 loop spans 15 amino acids. The germline V gene encodes CDR1 MNHEY and CDR2 SVGAGI. The V gene end was trimmed by 2 bases and the J gene end by 3 bases; junction bases not matched to a gene: 6.

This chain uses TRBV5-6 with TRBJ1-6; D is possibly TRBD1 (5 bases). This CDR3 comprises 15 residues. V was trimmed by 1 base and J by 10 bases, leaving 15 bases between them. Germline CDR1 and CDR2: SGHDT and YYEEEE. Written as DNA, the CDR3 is TGTGCCAGCAGCTTGATGGGGGGATTTAGCTCACCCCTCCACTTT. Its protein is CASSLMGGFSSPLHF.

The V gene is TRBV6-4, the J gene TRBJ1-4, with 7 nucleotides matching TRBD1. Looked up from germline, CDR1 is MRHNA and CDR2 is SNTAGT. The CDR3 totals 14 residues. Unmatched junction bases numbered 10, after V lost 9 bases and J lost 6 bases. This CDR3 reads CARHTGARDEKLFF. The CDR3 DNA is TGTGCCAGACACACAGGGGCGAGGGATGAAAAACTGTTTTTT.

This CDR3 reads CASSSGLAGTDTQYF. CDR3 DNA: TGTGCCAGCAGCTCTGGACTAGCGGGCACAGATACGCAGTATTTT. The chain is built from TRBV7-3 and TRBJ2-3; 10 bases are shared with TRBD2. The germline CDR1 and CDR2 sequences are SGHTA and FQGTGA. V was pared by 4 bases and J by 1 base, with 2 bases of the junction left unmatched. This CDR3 comprises 15 residues.

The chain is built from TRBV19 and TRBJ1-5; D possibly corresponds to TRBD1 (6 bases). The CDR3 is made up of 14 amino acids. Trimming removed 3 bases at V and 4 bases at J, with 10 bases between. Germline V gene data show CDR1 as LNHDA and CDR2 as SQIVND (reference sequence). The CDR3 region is CASSILDSNQPQHF. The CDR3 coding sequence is TGTGCCAGTAGTATTCTGGACAGTAATCAGCCCCAGCATTTT. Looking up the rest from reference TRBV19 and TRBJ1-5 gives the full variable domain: DGGITQSPKYLFRKEGQNVTLSCEQNLNHDAMYWYRQDPGQGLRLIYYSQIVNDFQKGDIAEGYSVSREKKESFPLTVTSAQKNPTAFYLCASSILDSNQPQHFGDGTRLSIL.

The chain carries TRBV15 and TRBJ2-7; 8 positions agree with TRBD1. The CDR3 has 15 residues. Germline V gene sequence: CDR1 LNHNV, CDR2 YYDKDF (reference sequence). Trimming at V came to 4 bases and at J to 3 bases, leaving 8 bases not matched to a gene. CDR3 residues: CATSIRRTGNYEQYF. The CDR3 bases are TGTGCCACCAGCATAAGACGGACAGGGAACTACGAGCAGTACTTC.

For the CDR3, the DNA is TGTGCCAGCAGCAAAGGCCCCCCGAGGGAACTCTCTGGAAACACCATATATTTT. The encoded protein is CASSKGPPRELSGNTIYF. This chain uses TRBV21-1 with TRBJ1-3. TRBV21-1 is shown as a pseudogene. The CDR3 runs to 18 residues.

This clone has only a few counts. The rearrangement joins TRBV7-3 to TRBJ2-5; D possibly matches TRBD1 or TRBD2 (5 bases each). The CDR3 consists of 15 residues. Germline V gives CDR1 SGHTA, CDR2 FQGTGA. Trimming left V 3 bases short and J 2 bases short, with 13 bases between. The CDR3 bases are TGTGCCAGCAGCTTGGGACCGGGCATTCAAGAGACCCAGTACTTC. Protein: CASSLGPGIQETQYF.